Sequencing of this T cell receptor beta chain was carried out in a study of lymphopenia after photon versus proton radiotherapy. Regarding the study as a whole: Post-nadir TCR diversity decline inversely tracked overall survival among those who died. After the lymphocyte nadir, photon-treated repertoires showed oligoclonal expansion, especially of CD8+ Temra cells. Better survival with proton therapy was suggested as possible, not demonstrated. Under photons, naive T cells and diversity fell while effector/memory populations rose.

This table comes from immunoSEQ multiplex PCR, and its TCRdb copy is limited to in-frame clones, with some not included. The sample contains more than 70,000 clones, 83% of which appear only once. Of note for this clone: The antigen is undetermined.

V dropped 2 bases and J dropped 2; count of bases not matched to a gene: 6. The CDR3 has 16 amino acids. From germline, CDR1 is KGHSH and CDR2 LQKENI. Sequencing used peripheral blood, obtained from a patient treated with proton-based radiotherapy. The clonotype comes from a man aged 55 to 69 with pancreatic cancer. The chain recombines TRBV18 with TRBJ1-5, with 7 bases matching TRBD1. Here the CDR3 DNA reads TGTGCCAGCTCACCAAGGACTACAGGGGGCAATCAGCCCCAGCATTTT. It codes for CASSPRTTGGNQPQHF.